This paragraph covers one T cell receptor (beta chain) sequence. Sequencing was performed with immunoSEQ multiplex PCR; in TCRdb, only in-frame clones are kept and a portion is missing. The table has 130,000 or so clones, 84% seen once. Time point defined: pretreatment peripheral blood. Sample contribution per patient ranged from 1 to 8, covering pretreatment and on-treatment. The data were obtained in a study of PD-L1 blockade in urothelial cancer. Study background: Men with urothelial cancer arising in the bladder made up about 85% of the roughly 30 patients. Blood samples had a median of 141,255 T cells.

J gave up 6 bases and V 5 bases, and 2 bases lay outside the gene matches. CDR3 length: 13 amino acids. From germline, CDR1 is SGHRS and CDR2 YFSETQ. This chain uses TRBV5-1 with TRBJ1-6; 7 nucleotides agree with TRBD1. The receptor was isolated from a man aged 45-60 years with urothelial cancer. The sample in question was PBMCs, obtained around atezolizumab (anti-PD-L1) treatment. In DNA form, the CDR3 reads TGCGCCAGCAGGGGACAGCTTAATTCACCCCTCCACTTT. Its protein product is CASRGQLNSPLHF.